These 27 T cell receptor beta chains share one sample of origin, sequenced in a study of blood T cell repertoires in COVID-19. Only in-frame clones appear in the TCRdb table, and some are missing; sequencing was by immunoSEQ multiplex PCR. The sample records some 190,000 clones, just over 85% being singletons. The material sequenced was peripheral blood. All receptors come from a young man with active or convalescent COVID-19.

V gene TRBV7-2 combines with J gene TRBJ1-2, with 9 nucleotides matching TRBD1. Germline assignment: CDR1 SGHTA and CDR2 FQGNSA. Trimming removed 1 base from V and 5 bases from J; junction bases left unmatched: 2. The CDR3 sequence is 14 residues long. The DNA for the CDR3 is TGTGCCAGCAGCTTAGGGGACAGGGTTTATGGCTACACCTTC. Protein: CASSLGDRVYGYTF.

V is TRBV20-1 and J is TRBJ2-1; D gene ambiguous. Germline V gene data show CDR1 as DFQATT and CDR2 as SNEGSKA (reference sequence). V was cut by 3 bases and J by 10 bases, with 19 bases left in between. CDR3 length: 14 amino acids. The DNA for the CDR3 is TGCAGTGCTAGTAGGCCTAGTTCCGATTGGGAGCAGTTCTTC. As protein: CSASRPSSDWEQFF.

The CDR3 bases are TGTGCCAGCAGTTCGTCAGGGGTTGGCGCCGGGGAGCTGTTTTTT. This translates into CASSSSGVGAGELFF. The genes are TRBV28 and TRBJ2-2; TRBD1 is a possible D gene (6 bases). The germline V gene encodes CDR1 MDHEN and CDR2 SYDVKM. CDR3 length: 15 amino acids. The V end lost 4 bases, the J end lost 6 bases, and 15 bases lay between the germline ends.

The V and J genes are TRBV14 and TRBJ2-1, with D possibly TRBD2 on 6 matching bases. The V end was cut by 4 bases, the J end by 9 bases, with 25 bases between. The germline CDR1 and CDR2 sequences are SGHDN and FVKESK. This CDR3 comprises 17 residues. The CDR3 sequence is CASSRSERVYDTGEQFF. In DNA form, the CDR3 reads TGTGCCAGCAGCCGATCGGAGCGGGTATACGACACCGGTGAGCAGTTCTTC.

The chain recombines TRBV6-5 with TRBJ1-1, with 8 bases lining up with TRBD1. Germline CDR1 MNHEY, CDR2 SVGAGI. Unmatched junction bases numbered 4, after V lost 6 bases and J lost 4 bases. The CDR3 spans 13 residues. CDR3 DNA sequence: TGTGCCAGCAGGCAGGACAGGGCCACTGAAGCTTTCTTT. Its protein product is CASRQDRATEAFF.

J is TRBJ2-1 and V is TRBV5-1, with TRBD2 matching 14 bases. Germline CDR1 is SGHRS and CDR2 is YFSETQ. There are 21 residues in the CDR3. Germline trimming cut 4 bases from V and 0 bases from J; bases unmatched to any gene: 15. CDR3: CASSLNIPGLAGVGSYNEQFF. For the CDR3, the DNA is TGCGCCAGCAGCCTAAACATCCCGGGACTAGCGGGAGTAGGCTCCTACAATGAGCAGTTCTTC. The variable domain in full, completed from reference TRBV5-1 and TRBJ2-1, reads KAGVTQTPRYLIKTRGQQVTLSCSPISGHRSVSWYQQTPGQGLQFLFEYFSETQRNKGNFPGRFSGRQFSNSRSEMNVSTLELGDSALYLCASSLNIPGLAGVGSYNEQFFGPGTRLTVL.

The rearrangement links TRBV5-6 to TRBJ2-1; perhaps TRBD1 as D (6 bases). V dropped 4 bases and J dropped 1 base, with 12 bases sitting between them. The V gene's germline CDR1 is SGHDT and CDR2 YYEEEE. The length of the CDR3 is 15 residues. CDR3 sequence reads: CASSLLDRSYNEQFF. For the CDR3, the DNA is TGTGCCAGCAGCCTCTTGGACAGATCCTACAATGAGCAGTTCTTC.

The V gene is TRBV5-5, the J gene TRBJ1-2; 10 bases map to TRBD1. This CDR3 contains 15 residues. CDR1 is SGHKS, CDR2 YYEKEE, per germline (reference sequence). V lost 4 bases and J lost 8; bases outside the gene matches: 11. CDR3: CASSVSGTGVKGYTF. The CDR3 DNA follows: TGTGCCAGCAGCGTCTCCGGGACAGGGGTAAAAGGCTACACCTTC.

This chain joins TRBV19 and TRBJ1-1; 11 bases map to TRBD1. CDR3 length equals 16 residues. Germline values: CDR1 LNHDA, CDR2 SQIVND (reference sequence). The ends lost 1 base at V and 11 bases at J; junction bases unmatched: 12. The DNA of the CDR3 is TGTGCCAGTAGTATAGGACGGGACAGGGGGAATTTTTTGGCTTTCTTT. Its translation: CASSIGRDRGNFLAFF.

The chain uses TRBV3-1 (or the pseudogene TRBV3-2) and TRBJ2-2, with TRBD1 as a possible D gene (6 bases). V gave up 3 bases and J gave up 4 bases, with 9 bases separating them. Germline-derived CDR1 and CDR2 are LGHDT and YNNKEL (reference sequence). This CDR3 is built from 14 residues. DNA of the CDR3: TGTGCCAGCAGCCAGGGGGCGACCACCGGGGAGCTGTTTTTT. This gives the protein CASSQGATTGELFF.

V usage is TRBV6-5 and J usage is TRBJ1-1; 7 positions match TRBD1. CDR3 length: 11 residues. From germline, CDR1 is MNHEY and CDR2 SVGAGI. Unmatched junction bases numbered 3, after V lost 7 bases and J lost 7 bases. The CDR3 here is CASIQGVEAFF. CDR3 in DNA: TGTGCCAGCATCCAGGGGGTTGAAGCTTTCTTT.

This chain connects TRBV27 to TRBJ1-5; the D is unclear. The CDR3 loop spans 13 amino acids. Trimming cost V 3 bases and J 9 bases, with 12 bases left between them. CDR1 is MNHEY, CDR2 SMNVEV, per germline (reference sequence). CDR3 residues: CASSLAGDRPQHF. The CDR3 region has the DNA TGTGCCAGCAGTTTGGCGGGAGACCGGCCCCAGCATTTT.

V gene TRBV7-9 combines with J gene TRBJ2-1; 13 positions agree with TRBD2. With V trimmed by 7 bases and J by 7 bases, 10 bases remained unmatched. The CDR3 spans 16 residues. The V gene's germline CDR1 is SEHNR and CDR2 FQNEAQ (reference sequence). CDR3 DNA: TGTGCCAGCACCAAGGGGGGACTAGCGGGATGGAATGAGCAGTTCTTC. Protein product: CASTKGGLAGWNEQFF.

The chain has TRBV5-6 and TRBJ2-3; D is perhaps TRBD2 (7 bases). The CDR3 sequence is 16 residues long. Trimming pared 0 bases from V and 6 bases from J, leaving 17 bases between. Germline values: CDR1 SGHDT, CDR2 YYEEEE. CDR3 coding DNA: TGTGCCAGCAGCTTGGCCGCTTTAGGGGGGGCGGATACGCAGTATTTT. Translation: CASSLAALGGADTQYF.

This chain uses TRBV30 with TRBJ1-6, with D perhaps matching TRBD1 (5 bases). V was clipped by 2 bases and J by 6 bases, with 14 bases between them. The CDR3 consists of 15 residues. Germline CDR1 GTSNPN, CDR2 SVGIG (reference sequence). The CDR3 spells CAWSFEWGGNSPLHF. Written as DNA, the CDR3 is TGTGCCTGGAGTTTCGAATGGGGGGGTAATTCACCCCTCCACTTT.

The chain uses TRBV19 and TRBJ2-7; D is perhaps TRBD1 (6 bases). V lost 5 bases, J lost 3 bases, and 29 bases lay in between. Looked up from germline, CDR1 is LNHDA and CDR2 is SQIVND (reference sequence). The CDR3 loop spans 19 amino acids. CDR3 loop: CASSWSGALARPEDYEQYF. The CDR3 bases are TGTGCCAGTAGTTGGTCAGGGGCTCTAGCCAGACCCGAAGACTACGAGCAGTACTTC. The variable domain in full, with the rest retrieved from reference TRBV19 and TRBJ2-7, is DGGITQSPKYLFRKEGQNVTLSCEQNLNHDAMYWYRQDPGQGLRLIYYSQIVNDFQKGDIAEGYSVSREKKESFPLTVTSAQKNPTAFYLCASSWSGALARPEDYEQYFGPGTRLTVT.

The chain recombines TRBV18 with TRBJ2-3; 14 bases match TRBD2. The CDR3 is 16 amino acids. Trimming took 3 bases from V and 5 from J; bases not matched to a gene: 4. CDR1 KGHSH and CDR2 LQKENI come from the germline V gene. CDR3 residues: CASSPTSGRAGDTQYF. CDR3 in DNA: TGTGCCAGCTCACCGACTAGCGGGAGGGCCGGAGATACGCAGTATTTT.

This sequence joins TRBV4-2 and TRBJ1-4, with 10 nucleotides matching TRBD1. This CDR3 is built from 17 residues. The J segment lost 4 bases and the V segment lost 3 bases, leaving 8 bases of the junction unmatched. Germline V gene lookup returns CDR1 LGHNA and CDR2 YNFKEQ. The CDR3 is CASSQDLGQGGNEKLFF. Here the CDR3 DNA reads TGTGCCAGCAGCCAGGACCTTGGACAGGGGGGTAATGAAAAACTGTTTTTT.

The chain joins TRBV29-1 to TRBJ1-2; 9 nucleotides line up with TRBD1. CDR3 size: 13 residues. J lost 3 bases, V lost 4 bases, and 3 bases had no gene match. The V gene's germline CDR1 is SQVTM and CDR2 ANQGSEA. CDR3 bases: TGCAGCGTTGGCGGGGACAGGGACTATGGCTACACCTTC. Residues: CSVGGDRDYGYTF.

V and J are TRBV18 and TRBJ2-3; 13 bases align to TRBD2. The CDR3 length is 17 residues. The germline CDR1 and CDR2 sequences are KGHSH and LQKENI. V was pared by 3 bases and J by 2 bases, with 5 bases of the junction left unmatched. This CDR3 reads CASSPGLAGVITDTQYF. The CDR3 DNA follows: TGTGCCAGCTCACCCGGACTAGCGGGAGTGATCACAGATACGCAGTATTTT.

This clone was counted a single time. The chain carries TRBV4-3 and TRBJ2-1; tentatively, D is TRBD2 (6 bases). Germline values: CDR1 LGHNA, CDR2 YSLEER. There are 14 residues in the CDR3. V lost 4 bases and J 8 bases, leaving 15 bases between the germline ends. As DNA, the CDR3 is TGCGCCAGCAGCCGTGCACGGGCTAGCGATGAGCAGTTCTTC. This gives the protein CASSRARASDEQFF.

This sequence joins TRBV5-1 and TRBJ2-7; 13 bases agree with TRBD2. This CDR3 is 16 amino acids long. After removal of 2 bases from V and 3 bases from J, the junction contained 5 bases not matched to a gene. Per germline, CDR1 SGHRS and CDR2 YFSETQ. The CDR3 nucleotides read TGCGCCAGCAGCTTCGGACTAGCGGGAGTCGTCTACGAGCAGTACTTC. Translating gives CASSFGLAGVVYEQYF.

V is TRBV20-1 and J is TRBJ2-6; D perhaps matches TRBD1 (5 bases). There are 14 residues in the CDR3. Trimming shortened V by 3 bases and J by 1 base, and 7 bases separated the two germline ends. The germline V gene has CDR1 DFQATT and CDR2 SNEGSKA (reference sequence). The CDR3 loop is CSASGASGANVLTF. The DNA for the CDR3 is TGCAGTGCTAGTGGGGCATCTGGGGCCAACGTCCTGACTTTC.

This clone has a single count. V and J are TRBV6-5 and TRBJ1-1; D ambiguous. This CDR3 contains 13 residues. Germline loops: CDR1 MNHEY, CDR2 SVGAGI. Deletions cut 11 bases from V and 5 bases from J, with 18 bases between. CDR3: CAFHWPSETEAFF. The CDR3 DNA reads TGTGCCTTTCACTGGCCTTCGGAGACTGAAGCTTTCTTT.

V usage is TRBV29-1 and J usage is TRBJ1-3, with no clear D. Germline CDR1 is SQVTM and CDR2 is ANQGSEA. The CDR3 length is 16 residues. The V end lost 0 bases, the J end lost 3 bases, and 15 bases lay between the germline ends. CDR3: CSVEDRGVGIGNTIYF. The CDR3 region has the DNA TGCAGCGTTGAAGACCGCGGGGTTGGAATTGGAAACACCATATATTTT. Combining the CDR3 with reference TRBV29-1 and TRBJ1-3 gives the whole variable domain SAVISQKPSRDICQRGTSLTIQCQVDSQVTMMFWYRQQPGQSLTLIATANQGSEATYESGFVIDKFPISRPNLTFSTLTVSNMSPEDSSIYLCSVEDRGVGIGNTIYFGEGSWLTVV.

The chain employs TRBV6-5 and TRBJ1-6; possibly TRBD1 for D (6 bases). The V end lost 6 bases, the J end lost 2 bases, and 11 bases lay between the germline ends. CDR3 length: 15 amino acids. Germline CDR1 is MNHEY and CDR2 is SVGAGI. CDR3 sequence: CASRGQLPYNSPLHF. CDR3 nucleotide sequence: TGTGCCAGCAGAGGACAGCTACCCTATAATTCACCCCTCCACTTT.

The chain uses TRBV14 and TRBJ1-6; D possibly corresponds to TRBD1 (5 bases). Trimming left V 0 bases short and J 9 bases short, with 9 bases between. There are 14 residues in the CDR3. Germline V CDR1 and CDR2: SGHDN, FVKESK. CDR3 amino acids: CASSQDLGGSPLHF. CDR3 in DNA: TGTGCCAGCAGCCAAGATCTCGGGGGTTCACCCCTCCACTTT.